These T cell receptor beta chains were read from a single sample in a study of cytotoxic CD8 clonotypes in ibrutinib-treated CLL. The assay was immunoSEQ multiplex PCR, and TCRdb's table has in-frame clones only and misses some. This table has more than 85,000 clones, roughly three quarters appearing once. This sample comprised PBMCs, obtained after 24 months of ibrutinib treatment. The source of these receptors is a human donor with chronic lymphocytic leukemia. CDR3s include the opening cysteine and the closing phenylalanine or tryptophan. The order of the fields is CDR3 DNA, CDR3 protein, clone size, D gene, V gene, J gene. The D gene is left open where the match is weak. Clone size is stated in some rows and not others, as once, few, many or a class when expanded.

.	CASSWFFGRDNSPLHF	.	.	TRBV7-9	TRBJ1-6
TGTGCCACTAACCCAGACATGAACACTGAAGCTTTCTTT	CATNPDMNTEAFF	.	.	TRBV10-3	TRBJ1-1
TGTGCCAGCAGCCAACGGACAGGGAGCTCCTACGAGCAGTACTTC	CASSQRTGSSYEQYF	.	TRBD1	TRBV28	TRBJ2-7
TGTGCCAGCAGCCCTTCGGGGGCAACTAATGAAAAACTGTTTTTT	CASSPSGATNEKLFF	.	.	TRBV7-8	TRBJ1-4
TGTGCCAGCAGTTCCCGACAGGCGATCACAGATACGCAGTATTTT	CASSSRQAITDTQYF	.	.	TRBV28	TRBJ2-3
TGTGCCAGTAGCCCGGACAGGGAAAACTATGGCTACACCTTC	CASSPDRENYGYTF	few	TRBD1	TRBV19	TRBJ1-2
TGTGCCAGCTCACCTAGTAGCGGGAGCAGCTCCTACGAGCAGTACTTC	CASSPSSGSSSYEQYF	.	TRBD2	TRBV18	TRBJ2-7
TGCGCCAGCAGAGGGAACTATATGAACACTGAAGCTTTCTTT	CASRGNYMNTEAFF	.	.	TRBV5-1	TRBJ1-1
TGTGCCAGCAGTTTATTTGGCTCTGGGGCCAACGTCCTGACTTTC	CASSLFGSGANVLTF	.	.	TRBV28	TRBJ2-6
TGTGCCAGCAGCCCAGGGGGGGGCTACGAGCAGTACTTC	CASSPGGGYEQYF	.	.	TRBV27	TRBJ2-7
TGTGCCAGCAGTCCCCACGGCAATCAGCCCCAGCATTTT	CASSPHGNQPQHF	.	.	TRBV27	TRBJ1-5
TGTGCCAGCAGCCCTACCAGACAGGGGCGAAATGAAAAACTGTTTTTT	CASSPTRQGRNEKLFF	.	TRBD1	TRBV7-9	TRBJ1-4
TGTGCCAGTAGCCCAGGGGGTGGGGCCAACGTCCTGACTTTC	CASSPGGGANVLTF	once	TRBD1	TRBV19	TRBJ2-6
TGTGCCAGCAGCCAAGAAGGGGGGGTTCCTGGAAACACCATATATTTT	CASSQEGGVPGNTIYF	few	.	TRBV4-2	TRBJ1-3
TGTGCCAGCAGTCAAAGACAGGTCCCTGAAGCTTTCTTT	CASSQRQVPEAFF	.	.	TRBV6-5	TRBJ1-1
TGCGCCAGCAGCTTGGTAGAAGGGAACTATGGCTACACCTTC	CASSLVEGNYGYTF	.	.	TRBV5-1	TRBJ1-2
TGTGCCAGCAGCTTACAGGGAGCTAACTATGGCTACACCTTC	CASSLQGANYGYTF	.	.	TRBV7-2	TRBJ1-2
TGTGCCAGCTCCCGGTTTGGACAGGGGGATGGCTACACCTTC	CASSRFGQGDGYTF	.	TRBD1	TRBV28	TRBJ1-2
TGTGCCAGCAGCCCGCTTCAGACTAGCGGGGAAGAGACCCAGTACTTC	CASSPLQTSGEETQYF	.	TRBD2	TRBV14	TRBJ2-5
TGTGCCAGCTCACCACTAAGCACAGATACGCAGTATTTT	CASSPLSTDTQYF	.	.	TRBV18	TRBJ2-3
TGTGCCAGCAGCTTAGTTCAGAACACTGAAGCTTTCTTT	CASSLVQNTEAFF	few	.	TRBV7-9	TRBJ1-1
TGTGCCAGCAGCTTATCAACAGGTGGGGAGCAGTACTTC	CASSLSTGGEQYF	.	.	TRBV7-3	TRBJ2-7
TGTGCCAGCAGTGAAGCGCCGGCTAGCGGAGTGTCCACAGATACGCAGTATTTT	CASSEAPASGVSTDTQYF	.	TRBD2	TRBV6-1	TRBJ2-3
TGCGCCAGCAGCCAACCTCCCGGGACTAGCGAATACAATGAGCAGTTCTTC	CASSQPPGTSEYNEQFF	few	TRBD2	TRBV4-1	TRBJ2-1
TGTGCCAGCTCACCAAGCGGCGGGCGGATGAACACTGAAGCTTTCTTT	CASSPSGGRMNTEAFF	.	.	TRBV18	TRBJ1-1
TGCGCCAGCAACAGTGAGGGGTTTGAGCAGTTCTTC	CASNSEGFEQFF	.	.	TRBV5-1	TRBJ2-1
TGTGCCAGCTCCTCTGGACAGGGAAATCAGCCCCAGCATTTT	CASSSGQGNQPQHF	once	TRBD1	TRBV27	TRBJ1-5
TGTGCCAGCAGCGTAGGGCAGGGGGCCTGGGTCACTGAAGCTTTCTTT	CASSVGQGAWVTEAFF	.	TRBD1	TRBV9	TRBJ1-1
TGCGCCAGCAGCCAAGATTTGGAGGCTGGAGCTTTCTTT	CASSQDLEAGAFF	few	.	TRBV4-1	TRBJ1-1
TGTGCCAGCAGCGTAGCTACATATGGGGCCAACGTCCTGACTTTC	CASSVATYGANVLTF	.	.	TRBV9	TRBJ2-6
TGTGCCAGCAGCTTAGATCGGGGGGGAAACAATGAGCAGTTCTTC	CASSLDRGGNNEQFF	.	TRBD2	TRBV7-2	TRBJ2-1
TGTGCCAGTAGTATAGTCTCCGGGAGGGCCGAAGTGGACGAGCAGTACTTC	CASSIVSGRAEVDEQYF	.	TRBD2	TRBV19	TRBJ2-7
TGCGCCAGCAGCTTGGACGGGGTCACAGATACGCAGTATTTT	CASSLDGVTDTQYF	.	.	TRBV5-1	TRBJ2-3
TGTGCCAGCAGTGAATTTCTACCGCCCTCTGGGGCCAACGTCCTGACTTTC	CASSEFLPPSGANVLTF	.	.	TRBV2	TRBJ2-6
TGTGCCAGCAGCTTCAGAGGGGCCCGCACAGATACGCAGTATTTT	CASSFRGARTDTQYF	once	.	TRBV11-2	TRBJ2-3
TGTGCCAGCAGTTCGGGACAGTTTTATGGCTACACCTTC	CASSSGQFYGYTF	.	TRBD1	TRBV28	TRBJ1-2
TGTGCCACCAGCAGTCGCCACGGACAGCTCTACAATGAGCAGTTCTTC	CATSSRHGQLYNEQFF	.	.	TRBV15	TRBJ2-1
TGTGCCAGCAGCTTAGTAAATCAGCCCCAGCATTTT	CASSLVNQPQHF	.	.	TRBV7-9	TRBJ1-5
TGTGCCAGCGTCCCCCGTGCCCTCTCGGGAGAGCAGTACTTC	CASVPRALSGEQYF	.	.	TRBV6-1	TRBJ2-7
TGTGCCAGTAGTACCCGGCAACTAAACTATGGCTACACCTTC	CASSTRQLNYGYTF	.	.	TRBV19	TRBJ1-2
TGTGCCAGCAGTCCTGGCACAGATACGCAGTATTTT	CASSPGTDTQYF	few	.	TRBV27	TRBJ2-3
TGCGCCAGCAGCCAAGAAGGAGACAGCCACGAAGCTTTCTTT	CASSQEGDSHEAFF	once	.	TRBV4-3	TRBJ1-1
TGTGCCACCAGCAGAGGTGCCAGGGTGAGCTATGGCTACACCTTC	CATSRGARVSYGYTF	few	.	TRBV15	TRBJ1-2
TGCGCCAGCAGCCATGATTTCCGGGGAACTAAAAACTATGGCTACACCTTC	CASSHDFRGTKNYGYTF	.	.	TRBV4-1	TRBJ1-2
TGTGCCAGCAGTTACAGCGGGACCGGTACGCAGTATTTT	CASSYSGTGTQYF	.	TRBD2	TRBV6-5	TRBJ2-3
TGTGCCAGCCAGGGGGGGATCTCCTACGAGCAGTACTTC	CASQGGISYEQYF	.	.	TRBV2	TRBJ2-7
TGTGCCAGTCCATCCCAGGGGGGTACGCAGTATTTT	CASPSQGGTQYF	.	.	TRBV18	TRBJ2-3
TGTGCCAGCAGCTGGAGGACAGGGGCGACGAACACTGAAGCTTTCTTT	CASSWRTGATNTEAFF	.	TRBD1	TRBV5-6	TRBJ1-1
TGTGCCAGCACCGGCGGGGACAGGGGGCCCGAGCAGTACTTC	CASTGGDRGPEQYF	.	TRBD1	TRBV28	TRBJ2-7
TGTGCCAGCAGGACCGGGACTAGCGGGAACAATGAGCAGTTCTTC	CASRTGTSGNNEQFF	.	TRBD2	TRBV2	TRBJ2-1
TGTGCCAGCAAAGAGCCCAGCAGCTACAATGAGCAGTTCTTC	CASKEPSSYNEQFF	once	.	TRBV2	TRBJ2-1
TGTGCCAGCAGCTTAACAGGGGTGAATCAGCCCCAGCATTTT	CASSLTGVNQPQHF	.	TRBD1	TRBV6-5	TRBJ1-5